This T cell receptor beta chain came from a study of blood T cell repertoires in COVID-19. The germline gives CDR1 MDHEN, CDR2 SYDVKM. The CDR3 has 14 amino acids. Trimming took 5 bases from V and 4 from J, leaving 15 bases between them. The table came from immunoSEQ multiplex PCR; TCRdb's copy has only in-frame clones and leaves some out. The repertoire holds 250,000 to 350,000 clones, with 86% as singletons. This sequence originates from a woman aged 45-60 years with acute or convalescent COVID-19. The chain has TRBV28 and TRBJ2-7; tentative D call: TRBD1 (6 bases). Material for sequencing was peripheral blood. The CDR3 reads CASSPSGTLYEQYF. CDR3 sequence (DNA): TGTGCCAGCAGTCCCTCCGGGACATTATACGAGCAGTACTTC.